This T cell receptor beta chain is from a study of blood T cell repertoires in COVID-19. Germline CDR1 reads SGHAT; CDR2 reads FQNNGV. Trimming took 4 bases from V and 0 from J; bases not matched to a gene: 7. This CDR3 is 16 amino acids long. Sequenced by immunoSEQ multiplex PCR; TCRdb stores in-frame clones only, minus some. The sample has about 240,000 clones; around 84% are singletons. Specimen: peripheral blood. This receptor was identified in a woman aged 70 to 79 with active or convalescent COVID-19. The chain is built from TRBV11-2 and TRBJ2-3, with 7 bases that match TRBD2. CDR3 sequence: CASSSVAGRSTDTQYF. The CDR3 DNA follows: TGTGCCAGCAGCTCAGTAGCGGGCCGGAGCACAGATACGCAGTATTTT.